The present T cell receptor beta chain was sequenced within a study of blood T cell repertoires in COVID-19. With 3 bases removed from V and 9 bases from J, the gap between germline ends came to 13 bases. The length of the CDR3 is 14 residues. Germline V CDR1 and CDR2: SGDLS, YYNGEE. This clone was counted a few times. The method was immunoSEQ multiplex PCR; TCRdb's version includes in-frame clones alone and lacks a portion of them. The table has around 270,000 clones, around 81% seen once; the top ten hold about a sixth. Source material: peripheral blood. The source of this sequence is a person aged 70 to 85 with COVID-19, enrolled during active disease. The J gene is TRBJ1-6, the V gene TRBV9; TRBD1 might be the D (5 bases). The CDR3 bases are TGTGCCAGCAGCGATGGTCTCGGGGGTTCACCCCTCCACTTT. Residues: CASSDGLGGSPLHF.